These 10 T cell receptor beta chains share one sample of origin, sequenced in a study of PD-1 blockade in classical Hodgkin lymphoma. Each patient experienced a relapse that followed autologous stem cell transplantation, and brentuximab vedotin exposure varied. Assay used: immunoSEQ multiplex PCR; TCRdb lists only in-frame clones, some missing. The repertoire holds about 10,000 clones, with around 74% as singletons. Material: peripheral blood mononuclear cells (PBMCs), obtained at baseline. These receptors were taken from a human donor with classical Hodgkin lymphoma.

The J gene is TRBJ1-5, the V gene TRBV6-1; 11 bases agree with TRBD1. The germline gives CDR1 MNHNS, CDR2 SASEGT. The CDR3 extends over 17 amino acids. V lost 1 base, J lost 8 bases, and 10 bases stayed unmatched. The CDR3 loop is CASSEDRTGGGWKPQHF. Here the CDR3 DNA reads TGTGCCAGCAGTGAAGACCGGACAGGGGGCGGATGGAAGCCCCAGCATTTT.

The chain links TRBV6-5 to TRBJ2-3; weak D call: TRBD2 (6 bases). The CDR3 runs to 16 residues. Trimming removed 0 bases from V and 1 base from J, with 11 bases in between. Germline lookup yields CDR1 MNHEY and CDR2 SVGAGI. The chain's CDR3 is CASSYSVWGGTDTQYF. In nucleotides, the CDR3 is TGTGCCAGCAGTTACTCGGTGTGGGGGGGCACAGATACGCAGTATTTT.

The CDR3 sequence is CASSFAPGNNQPQHF. DNA for the CDR3: TGTGCCAGCAGCTTTGCTCCGGGCAACAATCAGCCCCAGCATTTT. The chain uses TRBV5-5 and TRBJ1-5; D gene unclear. V lost 2 bases, J lost 3 bases, and 12 bases lay in between. Germline values: CDR1 SGHKS, CDR2 YYEKEE (reference sequence). The CDR3 totals 15 residues. The full variable domain, with the rest looked up from reference TRBV5-5 and TRBJ1-5, is DAGVTQSPTHLIKTRGQQVTLRCSPISGHKSVSWYQQVLGQGPQFIFQYYEKEERGRGNFPDRFSARQFPNYSSELNVNALLLGDSALYLCASSFAPGNNQPQHFGDGTRLSIL.

This clone has a single count. The chain uses TRBV7-2 and TRBJ1-2, with D possibly being TRBD1 (6 bases). Germline V gene lookup returns CDR1 SGHTA and CDR2 FQGNSA. The CDR3 runs to 15 residues. Trimming removed 1 base at V and 2 bases at J, with 11 bases between. CDR3 protein: CASSLGGGPNYGYTF. CDR3 DNA sequence: TGTGCCAGCAGCTTAGGGGGGGGCCCCAACTATGGCTACACCTTC.

The chain joins TRBV7-8 to TRBJ2-5; D is unresolved. Germline loops: CDR1 SGHVS, CDR2 FQNEAQ. The ends were cut back, 1 base at V and 1 base at J, with 4 bases in the middle. This CDR3 comprises 13 residues. This CDR3 is CASSLGPQETQYF. DNA for the CDR3: TGTGCCAGCAGCTTAGGACCCCAAGAGACCCAGTACTTC.

The V gene is TRBV7-8, the J gene TRBJ2-1, with 8 bases aligning to TRBD2. The ends lost 3 bases at V and 7 bases at J; junction bases unmatched: 2. The CDR3 length is 13 residues. Germline CDR1 SGHVS, CDR2 FQNEAQ. The CDR3 nucleotides read TGTGCCAGCAGCTTCTTAGCGGGGAATGAGCAGTTCTTC. Its translation is CASSFLAGNEQFF.

This clone ranks as medium-sized. The CDR3 coding sequence is TGTGCCAGCAGCTTAGCAGATTTCGGGGGCTACACCTTC. It yields the protein CASSLADFGGYTF. The V gene is TRBV7-9, the J gene TRBJ1-2; D not certain. In germline, CDR1 is SEHNR, CDR2 FQNEAQ (reference sequence). Trimming took off 0 bases at V and 8 bases at J, with 10 bases between the two ends. The CDR3 loop spans 13 amino acids.

The sample holds a few counts of this clone. V gene TRBV7-6 combines with J gene TRBJ1-2; 9 positions agree with TRBD1. This CDR3 contains 12 residues. The ends lost 5 bases at V and 13 bases at J; junction bases unmatched: 8. The germline gives CDR1 SGHVS, CDR2 FNYEAQ. In DNA form, the CDR3 reads TGTGCCAGCAGCCCCCACAGGGGGCTTTTCACCTTC. This encodes CASSPHRGLFTF. Variable domain in full (rest from reference TRBV7-6 and TRBJ1-2): GAGVSQSPRYKVTKRGQDVALRCDPISGHVSLYWYRQALGQGPEFLTYFNYEAQQDKSGLPNDRFSAERPEGSISTLTIQRTEQRDSAMYRCASSPHRGLFTFGSGTRLTVV.

This clone was seen more than once but under ten times. The chain is built from TRBV11-2 and TRBJ1-5, with 7 bases identical to TRBD1. The length of the CDR3 is 15 residues. V was clipped by 3 bases and J by 3 bases; unmatched bases: 5. Looked up from germline, CDR1 is SGHAT and CDR2 is FQNNGV. The CDR3: CASSLTGMDNQPQHF. The CDR3 DNA sequence: TGTGCCAGCAGCTTGACAGGGATGGACAATCAGCCCCAGCATTTT.

The rearrangement links TRBV28 to TRBJ2-7, with D tentatively TRBD1 (5 bases). The germline V gene has CDR1 MDHEN and CDR2 SYDVKM. CDR3 length: 17 amino acids. The V end lost 4 bases, the J end lost 6 bases, and 25 bases lay between the germline ends. CDR3 DNA: TGTGCCAGCAGTTCGTTCTTTTCTAGGACACCCACGTCCGAGCAGTACGTC. Residues: CASSSFFSRTPTSEQYV.